Sequencing of this TCR beta chain was carried out in a study of blood T cell repertoires in COVID-19. In the study overall: COVID-19 samples collected from the United States, Italy and Spain covered acute and convalescent phases. Sources were T cells, B-cell-depleted T cells, or PBMCs; the material itself was cDNA or gDNA.

The germline V gene has CDR1 SGHTS and CDR2 YDEGEE. The V end lost 7 bases, the J end lost 4 bases, and 17 bases lay between the germline ends. There are 14 residues in the CDR3. Authors' methods: Estimates of nucleated cell counts were drawn from the amplification of reference gene primers. Generated by immunoSEQ multiplex PCR, the TCRdb table keeps only in-frame clones and is missing some. V, J and clone size reflect that table, while D and trimming were determined from the DNA. The sample includes over 45,000 clones, about 91% of them seen just once. This chain joins TRBV5-8 and TRBJ1-2; D remains ambiguous. This TCR came from a woman aged 60 to 75 with active or convalescent COVID-19. The sample taken for sequencing was peripheral blood. This CDR3 is CASVFGGSGYGYTF. CDR3 bases: TGTGCCAGCGTCTTTGGTGGCAGCGGCTATGGCTACACCTTC.